This T cell receptor (beta chain) originates from a study of T cell responses to AZD1222 COVID-19 vaccine. Whole-study findings and limits: Samples come after the peak T cell response, not at day 14.

The CDR3 has 13 amino acids. The germline gives CDR1 LNHDA, CDR2 SQIVND (reference sequence). Trimming took off 3 bases at V and 5 bases at J, with 10 bases between the two ends. Using immunoSEQ multiplex PCR, the repertoire was profiled, and TCRdb retains in-frame clones only, with some absent. The sample carries about 130,000 clones, 90% to 95% recorded once. As for this clone: Its target is unknown.

The specimen comprised peripheral blood, sampled on day 0 of AZD1222 vaccination. The TCR was taken from an adult in good health. The chain employs TRBV19 and TRBJ1-2; D is undetermined. CDR3: CASSIVASYGYTF. For the CDR3, the DNA is TGTGCCAGTAGTATTGTGGCGTCGTATGGCTACACCTTC.